The 26 T cell receptor beta chains listed next were all sequenced from one sample in a study of T cell responses to AZD1222 COVID-19 vaccine. The table came from immunoSEQ multiplex PCR; TCRdb's copy has only in-frame clones and leaves some out. The table includes some 130,000 clones, about 87% detected once. The sample consisted of peripheral blood, taken on day 0 of AZD1222 vaccination. These receptors all stem from an adult in good health.

The chain joins TRBV2 to TRBJ2-1, with D perhaps matching TRBD1 (5 bases). This CDR3 contains 11 residues. Germline CDR1 is SNHLY and CDR2 is FYNNEI. The DNA of the CDR3 is TGTGGAGGCAGGGTCTACAATGAGCAGTTCTTC. Translated: CGGRVYNEQFF.

The chain employs TRBV29-1 and TRBJ1-1; D gene unclear. The length of the CDR3 is 14 residues. Between the trimmed V and J ends, which lost 7 bases and 0 bases, there was a span of 15 bases. Per the germline V gene, CDR1 is SQVTM and CDR2 is ANQGSEA. CDR3 nucleotide sequence: TGCAGCGCCAAGGAATCCTTCATGAACACTGAAGCTTTCTTT. It is translated as CSAKESFMNTEAFF.

The rearrangement uses TRBV6-5 and TRBJ2-5; the D gene could be TRBD1 or TRBD2 (5 bases each). Trimming removed 2 bases from V and 5 bases from J, with 15 bases in between. Germline V gene sequence: CDR1 MNHEY, CDR2 SVGAGI. This CDR3 comprises 15 residues. In DNA, the CDR3 is TGTGCCAGCAGTTACCCGGGACCTTCCGGGGAGACCCAGTACTTC. It yields the protein CASSYPGPSGETQYF.

The chain recombines TRBV14 with TRBJ1-2, with no clear D. V lost 4 bases to trimming and J lost 8 bases, with 14 bases between them. Germline CDR1 reads SGHDN; CDR2 reads FVKESK. The CDR3 is made up of 13 amino acids. Written as DNA, the CDR3 is TGTGCCAGCAGCCCTAACCGATTGGGAGGCTACACCTTC. This sequence encodes CASSPNRLGGYTF.

The chain employs TRBV2 and TRBJ1-1; no clear D. Trimming cost V 0 bases and J 8 bases, with 10 bases left between them. The CDR3 has 13 amino acids. Germline lookup yields CDR1 SNHLY and CDR2 FYNNEI. The DNA for the CDR3 is TGTGCCAGCAGTGAAGCGCGATTGGTAGAAGCTTTCTTT. It translates to CASSEARLVEAFF.

J is TRBJ2-3 and V is TRBV28; D is possibly TRBD1 (6 bases). V was cut by 6 bases and J by 4 bases, with 20 bases left in between. Per the germline V gene, CDR1 is MDHEN and CDR2 is SYDVKM. The CDR3 extends over 16 amino acids. The CDR3, as DNA: TGTGCCAGCAGCCCTACCAACAGGGCCAGGGCAGATACGCAGTATTTT. Its translation: CASSPTNRARADTQYF.

The gene calls are TRBV7-8 and TRBJ2-7; 9 bases are a match to TRBD1. Germline V lookup: CDR1 SGHVS, CDR2 FQNEAQ. The CDR3 covers 16 residues. V was pared by 6 bases and J by 2 bases, with 11 bases of the junction left unmatched. As DNA, the CDR3 is TGTGCCAGCAGACCTCCTGGACAGGGGTCAACCTACGAGCAGTACTTC. Encoded protein: CASRPPGQGSTYEQYF.

The chain recombines TRBV28 with TRBJ1-2; TRBD1 might be the D (6 bases). The V end was cut by 6 bases, the J end by 1 base, with 21 bases between. The CDR3 runs to 17 residues. Germline CDR1 is MDHEN and CDR2 is SYDVKM. This CDR3 is CASRRTGDKYFNYGYTF. The CDR3 DNA is TGTGCCAGCAGACGGACCGGGGACAAATACTTTAACTATGGCTACACCTTC.

The chain couples TRBV6-5 to TRBJ2-1; 10 bases align to TRBD1. After removal of 1 base from V and 6 bases from J, the junction contained 3 bases not matched to a gene. The length of the CDR3 is 15 residues. Germline assignment: CDR1 MNHEY and CDR2 SVGAGI. The CDR3 spells CASSYYGTGANEQFF. The CDR3, as DNA: TGTGCCAGCAGTTACTACGGGACAGGGGCCAATGAGCAGTTCTTC.

The genes are TRBV2 and TRBJ2-7; D may be TRBD1 or TRBD2 (5 bases each). Trimming removed 6 bases at V and 3 bases at J, with 12 bases between. The CDR3 is made up of 13 amino acids. Germline V CDR1 and CDR2: SNHLY, FYNNEI. CDR3 DNA: TGTGCCAGCAGCCCCCGGGACCACTACGAGCAGTACTTC. The encoded protein is CASSPRDHYEQYF.

V is TRBV7-2 and J is TRBJ2-6; D gene unclear. The CDR3 spans 15 residues. CDR1 SGHTA and CDR2 FQGNSA come from the germline V gene. V was clipped by 5 bases and J by 0 bases, with 8 bases between them. This CDR3 is CASSITPSGANVLTF. CDR3 nucleotides: TGTGCCAGCAGCATTACCCCCTCTGGGGCCAACGTCCTGACTTTC.

This CDR3 reads CASNDRKEGNTIYF. The DNA for the CDR3 is TGTGCCAGCAACGACAGGAAAGAAGGAAACACCATATATTTT. The chain combines TRBV11-2 with TRBJ1-3, with D tentatively TRBD1 (6 bases). Germline V lookup: CDR1 SGHAT, CDR2 FQNNGV. There are 14 residues in the CDR3. The V end was cut by 7 bases, the J end by 4 bases, with 14 bases between.

The CDR3 protein is CASSRRTSGETQYF. DNA of the CDR3: TGTGCCAGCAGCCGTCGGACTAGCGGAGAGACCCAGTACTTC. The chain links TRBV3-1 (or the pseudogene TRBV3-2) to TRBJ2-5; 10 positions match TRBD2. This CDR3 has 14 amino acids. Germline trimming cut 4 bases from V and 4 bases from J; bases unmatched to any gene: 3. CDR1 LGHDT and CDR2 YNNKEL come from the germline V gene (reference sequence).

The chain combines TRBV30 with TRBJ1-3; no clear D gene. CDR1 is GTSNPN, CDR2 SVGIG, per germline (reference sequence). Trimming cost V 6 bases and J 1 base, with 22 bases left between them. There are 17 residues in the CDR3. The CDR3 spells CACHPSAPLPSGNTIYF. The CDR3 DNA sequence: TGTGCCTGCCACCCCTCCGCTCCCCTACCTTCTGGAAACACCATATATTTT.

The rearrangement links TRBV10-3 to TRBJ2-1; D not certain. V was clipped by 4 bases and J by 0 bases, with 10 bases between them. Germline V lookup: CDR1 ENHRY, CDR2 SYGVKD. The CDR3 has 15 amino acids. CDR3 nucleotide sequence: TGTGCCATCAGTGGAAGGTTGAGCTCCTACAATGAGCAGTTCTTC. Encoded protein: CAISGRLSSYNEQFF.

The rearrangement uses TRBV7-2 and TRBJ1-1, with 7 bases that match TRBD1. With V trimmed by 5 bases and J by 5 bases, 8 bases remained unmatched. The CDR3 has 14 amino acids. The germline V gene has CDR1 SGHTA and CDR2 FQGNSA. CDR3 loop: CASSIDRVRTEAFF. The CDR3 coding sequence is TGTGCCAGCAGCATTGACAGGGTAAGGACTGAAGCTTTCTTT.

This sequence joins TRBV27 and TRBJ2-1, with a tentative D call TRBD2 (5 bases). This CDR3 region has 11 residues. Germline V gene sequence: CDR1 MNHEY, CDR2 SMNVEV (reference sequence). The V and J ends lost 5 bases and 8 bases respectively, with 7 bases between them. CDR3 bases: TGTGCCAGCAGTAAGGAGGATGAGCAGTTCTTC. Its protein is CASSKEDEQFF.

The table lists this clone with a few counts. This chain links TRBV11-2 with TRBJ2-2; D unresolved. The CDR3 extends over 13 amino acids. The germline V gene has CDR1 SGHAT and CDR2 FQNNGV. Trimming cost V 2 bases and J 4 bases, with 5 bases left between them. CDR3 sequence: CASSLRSTGELFF. The CDR3 nucleotides read TGTGCCAGCAGCTTAAGATCCACCGGGGAGCTGTTTTTT.

This chain uses TRBV6-5 with TRBJ2-3, with 7 positions matching TRBD2. The V and J ends lost 7 bases and 2 bases, in that order; junction bases with no gene match: 6. The CDR3 has 14 residues. From germline, CDR1 is MNHEY and CDR2 SVGAGI. For the CDR3, the DNA is TGTGCCAGCACCCCCGGGGGGACCACAGATACGCAGTATTTT. Translating gives CASTPGGTTDTQYF.

A single count supports this clone. The chain couples TRBV5-1 to TRBJ1-1, with D tentatively TRBD1 (5 bases). The CDR3 runs to 15 residues. Germline V gene sequence: CDR1 SGHRS, CDR2 YFSETQ. The V end was cut by 4 bases, the J end by 4 bases, with 17 bases between. As DNA, the CDR3 is TGCGCCAGCAGCCCATTTGGGGCTGGGGGCACTGAAGCTTTCTTT. Protein: CASSPFGAGGTEAFF. The complete variable domain, with remaining parts taken from reference TRBV5-1 and TRBJ1-1, reads KAGVTQTPRYLIKTRGQQVTLSCSPISGHRSVSWYQQTPGQGLQFLFEYFSETQRNKGNFPGRFSGRQFSNSRSEMNVSTLELGDSALYLCASSPFGAGGTEAFFGQGTRLTVV.

The chain employs TRBV2 and TRBJ1-4, with D possibly matching TRBD1 (5 bases). Trimming removed 7 bases from V and 1 base from J, with 10 bases in between. The CDR3 extends over 14 amino acids. The germline V gene has CDR1 SNHLY and CDR2 FYNNEI. The CDR3 spells CASILGGTNEKLFF. CDR3 bases: TGTGCCAGCATATTGGGGGGAACTAATGAAAAACTGTTTTTT.

This rearrangement joins TRBV5-1 to TRBJ2-3; 14 nucleotides match TRBD2. The junction had 9 bases not matched to a gene; V was cut back by 4 bases and J by 5 bases. This CDR3 has 17 residues. Germline V lookup: CDR1 SGHRS, CDR2 YFSETQ. The CDR3, as DNA: TGCGCCAGCAGCGTCTACCCGGGACTAGCGGGAGAAGATACGCAGTATTTT. Protein product: CASSVYPGLAGEDTQYF.

This chain joins TRBV13 and TRBJ2-4, with D possibly TRBD2 on 5 matching bases. Per the germline V gene, CDR1 is PRHDT and CDR2 is FYEKMQ (reference sequence). V was shortened by 4 bases and J by 3 bases, with 16 bases between the two germline ends. The CDR3 totals 16 residues. The CDR3 bases are TGTGCCAGCAGCTCCGGAGGTGGTTTGGTCAAAAACATTCAGTACTTC. It translates to CASSSGGGLVKNIQYF.

The gene calls are TRBV19 and TRBJ1-2, with 7 positions matching TRBD1. Germline V CDR1 and CDR2: LNHDA, SQIVND (reference sequence). The CDR3 contains 12 residues. V was clipped by 7 bases and J by 4 bases; unmatched bases: 3. The CDR3 DNA reads as TGTGCCAGTAATGACAGGGTCTATGGCTACACCTTC. Residues: CASNDRVYGYTF.

The CDR3: CASNSRAQPQHF. The CDR3 DNA follows: TGTGCCAGCAATAGCAGGGCTCAGCCCCAGCATTTT. V gene TRBV19 combines with J gene TRBJ1-5; D might be TRBD1 (5 bases). Germline V gives CDR1 LNHDA, CDR2 SQIVND (reference sequence). V gave up 9 bases and J gave up 6 bases, with 12 bases separating them. CDR3 length: 12 residues. Looking up the rest from reference TRBV19 and TRBJ1-5 gives the full variable domain: DGGITQSPKYLFRKEGQNVTLSCEQNLNHDAMYWYRQDPGQGLRLIYYSQIVNDFQKGDIAEGYSVSREKKESFPLTVTSAQKNPTAFYLCASNSRAQPQHFGDGTRLSIL.

V is TRBV7-7 and J is TRBJ2-1, with D possibly TRBD2 on 6 matching bases. The V end was cut by 10 bases, the J end by 0 bases, with 19 bases between. Germline CDR1 and CDR2: SSHAT and FNYEAQ (reference sequence). The CDR3 has 16 residues. For the CDR3, the DNA is TGTGCCACCGCCGCGCGGGATTCAAGCTCCTACAATGAGCAGTTCTTC. This codes for CATAARDSSSYNEQFF.